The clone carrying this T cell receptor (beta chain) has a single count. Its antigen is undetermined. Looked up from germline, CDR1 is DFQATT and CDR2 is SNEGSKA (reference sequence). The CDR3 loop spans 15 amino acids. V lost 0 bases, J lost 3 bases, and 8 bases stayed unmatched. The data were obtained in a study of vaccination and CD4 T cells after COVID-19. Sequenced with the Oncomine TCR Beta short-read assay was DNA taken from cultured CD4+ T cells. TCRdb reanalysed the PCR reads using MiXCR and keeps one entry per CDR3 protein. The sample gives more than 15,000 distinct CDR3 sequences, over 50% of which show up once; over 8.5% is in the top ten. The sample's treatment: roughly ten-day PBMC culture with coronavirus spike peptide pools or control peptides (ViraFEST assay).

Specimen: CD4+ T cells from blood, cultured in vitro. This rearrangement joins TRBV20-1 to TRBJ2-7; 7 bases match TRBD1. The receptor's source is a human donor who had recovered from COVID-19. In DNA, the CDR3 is TGCAGTGCTAGAGATCCTGGGCAGGGGGTCTACGAGCAGTACTTC. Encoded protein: CSARDPGQGVYEQYF.